This entry lists 16 T cell receptor beta chains sequenced from one sample in a study of preoperative IRX-2 immunotherapy in early breast cancer. TCRdb's table, derived via immunoSEQ multiplex PCR, lists solely in-frame clones and lacks some. Among approximately 98,000 clones listed, around 86% were seen once. The treatment was: preoperative locoregional IRX-2 cytokine immunotherapy. Specimen: tumor tissue, collected after IRX-2 immunotherapy. The receptors shown here come from a human donor with breast cancer.

The chain has TRBV27 and TRBJ1-2, with D tentatively TRBD1 (6 bases). CDR1 and CDR2 (germline): MNHEY, SMNVEV (reference sequence). Trimming cost V 5 bases and J 8 bases, with 24 bases left between them. The CDR3 is made up of 16 amino acids. CDR3 in amino acids: CASSPSLGGGARGYTF. CDR3 sequence (DNA): TGTGCCAGCAGTCCCTCCCTCGGAGGGGGGGCGCGAGGCTACACCTTC.

This chain joins TRBV19 and TRBJ2-6; D is uncertain. CDR1 LNHDA and CDR2 SQIVND come from the germline V gene (reference sequence). The germline V and J ends were trimmed by 5 bases and 0 bases, with 11 bases remaining between them. The CDR3 sequence is 16 residues long. CDR3 loop: CASSRRGNSGANVLTF. CDR3 nucleotides: TGTGCCAGTAGTCGAAGAGGAAACTCTGGGGCCAACGTCCTGACTTTC.

The gene calls are TRBV23-1 and TRBJ1-1, with a tentative D call TRBD1 (5 bases). TRBV23-1 is an open reading frame, and its role is uncertain. The CDR3 is made up of 13 amino acids. V was pared by 5 bases and J by 2 bases, with 9 bases between. The DNA of the CDR3 is TGCGCCAGCAGTTCCAGGGAAAACACTGAAGCTTTCTTT. Encoded protein: CASSSRENTEAFF.

This chain links TRBV7-7 with TRBJ1-5; possible D gene TRBD1, 5 bases. The CDR3 covers 14 residues. V shed 6 bases and J shed 1 base, with 10 bases lying between them. Germline CDR1 SSHAT, CDR2 FNYEAQ (reference sequence). This CDR3 is CASSRGTSNQPQHF. The CDR3 region has the DNA TGTGCCAGCAGTCGGGGGACCAGCAATCAGCCCCAGCATTTT.

The J gene is TRBJ2-1, the V gene TRBV6-8, with D unclear. Germline V gene data show CDR1 as MNHGY and CDR2 as SAAAGT. V lost 10 bases to trimming and J lost 9 bases, with 16 bases between them. The CDR3 runs to 12 residues. As DNA, the CDR3 is TGTGCCATCAGCAGTCAGCGATTTGAGCAGTTCTTC. It specifies CAISSQRFEQFF.

This chain joins TRBV30 and TRBJ2-7; D is unresolved. Germline V gene data show CDR1 as GTSNPN and CDR2 as SVGIG (reference sequence). The length of the CDR3 is 11 residues. V was shortened by 5 bases and J by 1 base, with 6 bases between the two germline ends. CDR3 protein: CAWALSYEQYF. CDR3 bases: TGTGCCTGGGCCCTTTCCTACGAGCAGTACTTC.

The chain uses TRBV12-5 and TRBJ2-2; no clear D gene. Germline V gene sequence: CDR1 LGHNT, CDR2 FRNRAP. This CDR3 contains 16 residues. The CDR3 DNA sequence: TGTGCCAGCACCCCCCTGACTGCTGCGAACACCGGGGAGCTGTTTTTT. Protein product: CASTPLTAANTGELFF.

The DNA of the CDR3 is TGTGCCAGCAGTTTACCGGGGGCCATATACAATGAGCAGTTCTTC. This codes for CASSLPGAIYNEQFF. V gene TRBV28 combines with J gene TRBJ2-1; possibly TRBD1 or TRBD2 for D (6 bases each). CDR3 length: 15 residues. The V end was cut by 2 bases, the J end by 4 bases, with 12 bases between. Germline CDR1 MDHEN, CDR2 SYDVKM.

This clone was found many times. The gene calls are TRBV16 and TRBJ1-3, with D unresolved. This CDR3 is 15 amino acids long. The V end lost 3 bases, the J end lost 7 bases, and 16 bases lay between the germline ends. Germline CDR1 and CDR2: KGHSY and FQNENV. The CDR3 loop reads CASSQRQAQGNTIYF. CDR3 nucleotide sequence: TGTGCCAGCAGCCAGAGGCAAGCCCAAGGGAACACCATATATTTT.

This clone has more than one count but fewer than ten. The chain has TRBV6-8 and TRBJ1-2; 8 positions match TRBD1. Germline V lookup: CDR1 MNHGY, CDR2 SAAAGT. CDR3 length: 12 residues. With V trimmed by 7 bases and J by 7 bases, 5 bases remained unmatched. CDR3 region: CASTGGAGGYTF. CDR3 sequence (DNA): TGTGCCAGCACAGGGGGCGCGGGTGGCTACACCTTC.

The chain employs TRBV7-1 and TRBJ2-1; TRBD2 matches 7 bases. TRBV7-1 belongs to the ORF category, with a function that is uncertain. The CDR3 is made up of 15 amino acids. The V and J ends lost 4 bases and 2 bases, in that order; junction bases with no gene match: 5. The CDR3 loop reads CASSLLAGPYNEQFF. The CDR3 bases are TGTGCCAGCAGCTTGTTAGCGGGCCCCTACAATGAGCAGTTCTTC.

The chain joins TRBV6-8 to TRBJ2-1; 11 bases line up with TRBD2. The V gene end was trimmed by 6 bases and the J gene end by 9 bases; junction bases not matched to a gene: 4. The germline V gene encodes CDR1 MNHGY and CDR2 SAAAGT. The CDR3 runs to 13 residues. DNA of the CDR3: TGTGCCAGCAGACTAGCGGGAGTTGTTGAGCAGTTCTTC. Protein: CASRLAGVVEQFF.

The gene calls are TRBV7-7 and TRBJ1-5; D possibly corresponds to TRBD1 (6 bases). The CDR3 runs 17 residues. Germline lookup yields CDR1 SSHAT and CDR2 FNYEAQ (reference sequence). V was trimmed by 1 base and J by 4 bases, leaving 17 bases between them. The DNA of the CDR3 is TGTGCCAGCAGCTTAGGGGGGGCCCAGGGAGGGAATCAGCCCCAGCATTTT. This translates into CASSLGGAQGGNQPQHF.

The chain recombines TRBV5-1 with TRBJ2-5, with 8 bases that match TRBD1. Unmatched junction bases numbered 8, after V lost 4 bases and J lost 0 bases. The CDR3 totals 16 residues. Germline V lookup: CDR1 SGHRS, CDR2 YFSETQ. CDR3 DNA: TGCGCCAGCAGCCCCGCAGGGGGCAGGTACCAAGAGACCCAGTACTTC. This gives the protein CASSPAGGRYQETQYF.

The chain links TRBV19 to TRBJ2-5; perhaps TRBD2 as D (5 bases). The CDR3 consists of 13 residues. Germline CDR1 LNHDA, CDR2 SQIVND (reference sequence). Trimming shortened V by 3 bases and J by 8 bases, and 13 bases separated the two germline ends. DNA of the CDR3: TGTGCCAGTAGTATGGACTTATCGGGTACCCAGTACTTC. Translation gives CASSMDLSGTQYF.

The genes are TRBV30 and TRBJ2-7; 7 bases are shared with TRBD2. This CDR3 comprises 14 residues. J was trimmed by 4 bases and V by 2 bases; bases with no gene match: 8. Germline-derived CDR1 and CDR2 are GTSNPN and SVGIG (reference sequence). The CDR3 loop reads CAWSRRTSRYEQYF. In DNA, the CDR3 is TGTGCCTGGAGTCGGCGGACTAGTCGTTACGAGCAGTACTTC.